Each of the 14 T cell receptor beta chains below was sequenced from the same sample in a study of blood T cell repertoires in COVID-19. Here immunoSEQ multiplex PCR was the method, and the copy in TCRdb shows in-frame clones only, minus some. This sample has 280,000 or so clones, with about 90% found just once. The sequencing input was peripheral blood. These receptors were obtained from a woman aged 30 to 39 who had recovered from COVID-19.

V gene TRBV12-3 or TRBV12-4 combines with J gene TRBJ2-7, with a possible D match to TRBD1 (6 bases). This CDR3 has 12 amino acids. Deletions cut 5 bases from V and 7 bases from J, with 12 bases between. The CDR3 nucleotides read TGTGCCAGCAGTCCCACAGGGTGGGAGCAGTACTTC. Protein: CASSPTGWEQYF.

This chain links TRBV12-3 or TRBV12-4 with TRBJ2-7; a weak D match, TRBD1 (5 bases). The CDR3 is made up of 13 amino acids. V lost 5 bases, J lost 6 bases, and 14 bases lay in between. The CDR3 nucleotides are TGTGCCAGCAGTCTTTCAGGGCGTGGCGAGCAGTACTTC. Translating it yields CASSLSGRGEQYF.

This chain joins TRBV6-6 and TRBJ2-7, with a possible D match to TRBD1 (5 bases). CDR3 size: 13 residues. With 6 bases removed from V and 6 bases from J, the gap between germline ends came to 15 bases. CDR1 is MNHNY and CDR2 is SVGAGI in the germline V gene (reference sequence). The CDR3 loop reads CASSLDSSLEQYF. CDR3 in DNA: TGTGCCAGCAGCTTAGACAGTTCCCTCGAGCAGTACTTC.

V usage is TRBV10-3 and J usage is TRBJ2-7; 10 nucleotides align to TRBD1. Per germline, CDR1 ENHRY and CDR2 SYGVKD. The V segment lost 11 bases and the J segment 3 bases; nucleotides outside the gene matches: 4. This CDR3 is 12 amino acids long. The CDR3 coding sequence is TGTGCCGGGGGACAGGGGAGCTACGAGCAGTACTTC. This sequence encodes CAGGQGSYEQYF.

J is TRBJ1-1 and V is TRBV5-6; no firm D call. V was clipped by 1 base and J by 2 bases, with 12 bases between them. Germline CDR1 and CDR2: SGHDT and YYEEEE. CDR3 length: 15 amino acids. This CDR3 is CASSLPGYYNTEAFF. In DNA form, the CDR3 reads TGTGCCAGCAGCTTGCCGGGGTATTACAACACTGAAGCTTTCTTT.

This chain links TRBV4-3 with TRBJ1-1, with 9 bases that match TRBD1. V was clipped by 1 base and J by 7 bases; unmatched bases: 7. CDR1 LGHNA and CDR2 YSLEER come from the germline V gene. The CDR3 spans 15 residues. The CDR3 bases are TGCGCCAGCAGCCAAGTCCACAGGGGGCTGGGTGAAGCTTTCTTT. Translated, it gives CASSQVHRGLGEAFF.

This clone was recorded once. The chain employs TRBV6-5 and TRBJ1-2; 8 nucleotides align to TRBD1. Trimming removed 0 bases from V and 5 bases from J; junction bases left unmatched: 5. Germline V gives CDR1 MNHEY, CDR2 SVGAGI. The CDR3 loop spans 15 amino acids. CDR3 DNA: TGTGCCAGCAGTTACTCGAGAAGGACAGGGTATGGCTACACCTTC. Protein sequence: CASSYSRRTGYGYTF.

The V gene is TRBV7-8, the J gene TRBJ2-1, with D perhaps TRBD1 (6 bases). This CDR3 has 14 residues. V lost 5 bases to trimming and J lost 3 bases, with 11 bases between them. Germline values: CDR1 SGHVS, CDR2 FQNEAQ. CDR3 in DNA: TGTGCCAGCAGCCAACCGGGACACTACAATGAGCAGTTCTTC. As protein: CASSQPGHYNEQFF.

J is TRBJ2-5 and V is TRBV19; 15 nucleotides align to TRBD2. The CDR3 totals 17 residues. The J segment lost 7 bases and the V segment lost 5 bases, leaving 11 bases of the junction unmatched. Germline CDR1 reads LNHDA; CDR2 reads SQIVND (reference sequence). The CDR3 bases are TGTGCCAGTAGTCCGCCCGGGACTAGCGGGGGGAGGGTGACCCAGTACTTC. This encodes CASSPPGTSGGRVTQYF. The complete variable domain, with remaining parts taken from reference TRBV19 and TRBJ2-5, reads DGGITQSPKYLFRKEGQNVTLSCEQNLNHDAMYWYRQDPGQGLRLIYYSQIVNDFQKGDIAEGYSVSREKKESFPLTVTSAQKNPTAFYLCASSPPGTSGGRVTQYFGPGTRLLVL.

J is TRBJ2-4 and V is TRBV18, with 8 bases lining up with TRBD1. Germline values: CDR1 KGHSH, CDR2 LQKENI. The J segment lost 16 bases and the V segment lost 3 bases, leaving 11 bases of the junction unmatched. CDR3 length: 13 residues. The CDR3 region has the DNA TGTGCCAGCTCACCCCTCGACAGGGACAGGATATACTTC. Its translation: CASSPLDRDRIYF.

The chain employs TRBV7-9 and TRBJ1-1, with a weak D call TRBD1 (5 bases). Per germline, CDR1 SEHNR and CDR2 FQNEAQ (reference sequence). This CDR3 has 12 amino acids. Trimming removed 8 bases from V and 4 bases from J, with 11 bases in between. The CDR3 is CASDSQGTEAFF. CDR3 DNA sequence: TGTGCCAGCGACTCCCAGGGCACTGAAGCTTTCTTT.

This chain uses TRBV18 with TRBJ1-4; TRBD1 matches 12 bases. Trimming at V came to 2 bases and at J to 11 bases, leaving 18 bases not matched to a gene. From germline, CDR1 is KGHSH and CDR2 LQKENI. CDR3 length: 19 amino acids. The CDR3 here is CASSPISGQGAQAARKLFF. CDR3 coding DNA: TGTGCCAGCTCACCAATCTCGGGACAGGGGGCTCAGGCCGCGAGGAAACTGTTTTTT. The whole variable domain, filled in from reference TRBV18 and TRBJ1-4, reads NAGVMQNPRHLVRRRGQEARLRCSPMKGHSHVYWYRQLPEEGLKFMVYLQKENIIDESGMPKERFSAEFPKEGPSILRIQQVVRGDSAAYFCASSPISGQGAQAARKLFFGSGTQLSVL.

The sample holds one count of this clone. This chain links TRBV7-6 with TRBJ1-5; unclear D gene. V lost 2 bases and J lost 7, with 9 bases in between. This CDR3 has 13 residues. Germline values: CDR1 SGHVS, CDR2 FNYEAQ. CDR3 protein: CASSLHEQQPQHF. The CDR3 DNA reads as TGTGCCAGCAGCTTACACGAACAGCAGCCCCAGCATTTT.

The chain combines TRBV11-2 with TRBJ2-1; D gene unclear. The CDR3 has 12 residues. With 3 bases removed from V and 9 bases from J, the gap between germline ends came to 9 bases. Germline CDR1 is SGHAT and CDR2 is FQNNGV. This CDR3 is CASSFELVEQFF. Written as DNA, the CDR3 is TGTGCCAGCAGCTTTGAGTTGGTTGAGCAGTTCTTC.